These 9 T cell receptor beta chains share one sample of origin, sequenced in a study of cytomegalovirus exposure and HLA in healthy donors. Clones were read by immunoSEQ multiplex PCR, and TCRdb kept only the in-frame ones, dropping some. This sample yields about 130,000 clones, of which 85% to 90% are seen a single time; approximately 9.2% belongs to the top ten. The sequenced sample consisted of PBMCs. Every receptor here comes from a woman aged 18-29 years in good health and CMV-seropositive.

The chain recombines TRBV5-6 with TRBJ1-1; 7 bases align to TRBD1. The germline V gene encodes CDR1 SGHDT and CDR2 YYEEEE. V lost 4 bases and J lost 0; bases outside the gene matches: 6. CDR3 length equals 15 residues. Written as DNA, the CDR3 is TGTGCCAGCAGCCGACAGGGTGGCTTGAACACTGAAGCTTTCTTT. Amino acids: CASSRQGGLNTEAFF.

About this clone itself: Other DNA sequences from this sample encode an identical CDR3 as well. V is TRBV19 and J is TRBJ1-5; 8 bases are a match to TRBD1. Germline V gives CDR1 LNHDA, CDR2 SQIVND (reference sequence). Trimming removed 4 bases from V and 4 bases from J; junction bases left unmatched: 3. The CDR3 sequence is 14 residues long. As DNA, the CDR3 is TGTGCCAGTAGTACCGGACAGGGAAATCAGCCCCAGCATTTT. Its protein is CASSTGQGNQPQHF. Full variable domain (missing parts from reference TRBV19 and TRBJ1-5): DGGITQSPKYLFRKEGQNVTLSCEQNLNHDAMYWYRQDPGQGLRLIYYSQIVNDFQKGDIAEGYSVSREKKESFPLTVTSAQKNPTAFYLCASSTGQGNQPQHFGDGTRLSIL.

This rearrangement joins TRBV6-5 to TRBJ2-5; 8 nucleotides agree with TRBD2. The V and J ends lost 2 bases and 5 bases, in that order; junction bases with no gene match: 4. Germline V gene lookup returns CDR1 MNHEY and CDR2 SVGAGI. The CDR3 spans 14 residues. The CDR3 region is CASSYRGGGETQYF. The DNA of the CDR3 is TGTGCCAGCAGTTACCGGGGGGGAGGGGAGACCCAGTACTTC.

V gene TRBV4-1 combines with J gene TRBJ2-2, with 9 bases lining up with TRBD1. CDR1 MGHRA and CDR2 YSYEKL come from the germline V gene. After removal of 6 bases from V and 5 bases from J, the junction contained 7 bases not matched to a gene. The CDR3 has 15 residues. The CDR3 loop reads CASRPGQGGTGELFF. DNA of the CDR3: TGCGCCAGCAGGCCGGGACAGGGTGGGACCGGGGAGCTGTTTTTT.

V is TRBV6-1 and J is TRBJ2-6, with D possibly being TRBD2 (5 bases). The CDR3 totals 15 residues. Germline CDR1 reads MNHNS; CDR2 reads SASEGT. Trimming cost V 2 bases and J 0 bases, with 5 bases left between them. This CDR3 reads CASSERDSGANVLTF. For the CDR3, the DNA is TGTGCCAGCAGTGAACGGGACTCTGGGGCCAACGTCCTGACTTTC.

The chain carries TRBV7-9 and TRBJ1-3; D is unclear. This CDR3 region has 17 residues. Looked up from germline, CDR1 is SEHNR and CDR2 is FQNEAQ (reference sequence). V gave up 4 bases and J gave up 2 bases, with 18 bases separating them. The CDR3 coding sequence is TGTGCCAGCAGCTACCTGCGGGCGATCTCTGCTGGAAACACCATATATTTT. Its protein is CASSYLRAISAGNTIYF. The full variable domain, completed using reference TRBV7-9 and TRBJ1-3, is DTGVSQNPRHKITKRGQNVTFRCDPISEHNRLYWYRQTLGQGPEFLTYFQNEAQLEKSRLLSDRFSAERPKGSFSTLEIQRTEQGDSAMYLCASSYLRAISAGNTIYFGEGSWLTVV.

The chain combines TRBV7-2 with TRBJ2-3; the match to TRBD2 covers 9 bases. The germline V gene encodes CDR1 SGHTA and CDR2 FQGNSA. The CDR3 totals 15 residues. V was clipped by 5 bases and J by 6 bases; unmatched bases: 9. The CDR3 sequence: CASSLEAGGPDTQYF. Here the CDR3 DNA reads TGTGCCAGCAGCCTAGAGGCGGGGGGGCCCGATACGCAGTATTTT.

The chain is built from TRBV30 and TRBJ1-3, with D unclear. The CDR3 spans 13 residues. The germline V and J ends were trimmed by 1 base and 3 bases, with 7 bases remaining between them. Germline CDR1 GTSNPN, CDR2 SVGIG (reference sequence). CDR3 region: CAWSAGLGNTIYF. Written as DNA, the CDR3 is TGTGCCTGGAGTGCAGGACTTGGAAACACCATATATTTT.

This chain uses TRBV13 with TRBJ2-3; 13 nucleotides match TRBD2. The CDR3 is made up of 19 amino acids. The V gene end was trimmed by 2 bases and the J gene end by 0 bases; junction bases not matched to a gene: 8. CDR1 is PRHDT, CDR2 FYEKMQ, per germline (reference sequence). The CDR3 reads CASSLHGLAGEPSTDTQYF. In DNA form, the CDR3 reads TGTGCCAGCAGCTTACACGGACTAGCGGGGGAACCTAGCACAGATACGCAGTATTTT. Variable domain in full (rest from reference TRBV13 and TRBJ2-3): AAGVIQSPRHLIKEKRETATLKCYPIPRHDTVYWYQQGPGQDPQFLISFYEKMQSDKGSIPDRFSAQQFSDYHSELNMSSLELGDSALYFCASSLHGLAGEPSTDTQYFGPGTRLTVL.